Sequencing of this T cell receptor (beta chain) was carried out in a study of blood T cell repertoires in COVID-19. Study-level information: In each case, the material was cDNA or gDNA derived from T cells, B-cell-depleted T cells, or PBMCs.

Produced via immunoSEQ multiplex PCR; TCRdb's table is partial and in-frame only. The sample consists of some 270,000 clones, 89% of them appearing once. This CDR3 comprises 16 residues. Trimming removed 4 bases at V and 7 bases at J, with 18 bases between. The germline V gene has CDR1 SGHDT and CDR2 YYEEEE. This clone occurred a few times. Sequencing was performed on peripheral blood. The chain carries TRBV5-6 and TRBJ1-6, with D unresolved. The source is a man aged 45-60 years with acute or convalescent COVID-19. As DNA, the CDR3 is TGTGCCAGCAGCCGTTACATTGAAAAGAAAAATTCACCCCTCCACTTT. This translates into CASSRYIEKKNSPLHF.